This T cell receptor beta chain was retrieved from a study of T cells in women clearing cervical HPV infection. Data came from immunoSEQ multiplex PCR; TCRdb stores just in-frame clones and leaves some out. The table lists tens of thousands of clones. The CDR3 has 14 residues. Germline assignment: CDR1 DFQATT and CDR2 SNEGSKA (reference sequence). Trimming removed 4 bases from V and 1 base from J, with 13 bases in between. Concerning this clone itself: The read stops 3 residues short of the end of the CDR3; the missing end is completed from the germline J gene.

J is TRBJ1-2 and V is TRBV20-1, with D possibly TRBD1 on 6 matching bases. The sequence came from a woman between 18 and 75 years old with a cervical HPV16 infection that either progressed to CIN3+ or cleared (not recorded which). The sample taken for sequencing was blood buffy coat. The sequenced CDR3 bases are TGCAGTGCTAAAGGACAGAAAAGTAACTATGGC. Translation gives CSAKGQKSNYG. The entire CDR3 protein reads CSAKGQKSNYGYTF.